This record covers a single T cell receptor (beta chain). Its antigen is unidentified. The data are from a study of identical twins' blood T cells. This CDR3 is 15 amino acids long. Trimming cost V 1 base and J 8 bases; bases outside gene matches: 10. CDR1 and CDR2 from the germline V gene are MNHEY and SVGAGI. Each TCR cDNA library carried sample-specific barcodes on both ends. TCRdb re-analysed the 5' RACE reads in MiXCR, keeping a single row per CDR3 protein. The data hold roughly 340,000 distinct CDR3 sequences, with around 30% observed a single time. Points from the study as a whole: Each donor's most abundant TCRbeta clonotypes shared more CDR3 sequences with her twin than unrelated donors.

Sequencing was performed on PBMCs. The source is a woman between 18 and 55 years old in good health. The V and J genes are TRBV6-5 and TRBJ1-1, with 7 bases fitting TRBD1. CDR3 DNA: TGTGCCAGCAGTTACTTCGAGGACAGGCGTACCGAAGCTTTCTTT. Its protein is CASSYFEDRRTEAFF.